This TCR beta chain comes out of a study of molecular identifiers for immune sequencing clone quantification. Germline V gives CDR1 LNHDA, CDR2 SQIVND (reference sequence). CDR3 size: 14 residues. The ends were cut back, 1 base at V and 1 base at J, with 7 bases in the middle. TCRdb independently ran MiXCR on the PCR reads; one entry per CDR3 protein. The table lists about half a million distinct CDR3 sequences, around 21% of them singletons. The sample holds many counts of this clonotype. The clonotype was recovered from a human donor in good health. Some libraries in this study had Jurkat cell RNA spiked in. This chain uses TRBV19 with TRBJ1-1; D unclear. Sequenced material: naive CD8+ T cells from blood, with Jurkat cell RNA spiked in. Subset described: FACS-sorted CD8+CD4-CCR7+CD45RA+ naive T cells. The CDR3 DNA follows: TGTGCCAGTAGTATAGGAGGTGGGAACACTGAAGCTTTCTTT. This sequence encodes CASSIGGGNTEAFF.